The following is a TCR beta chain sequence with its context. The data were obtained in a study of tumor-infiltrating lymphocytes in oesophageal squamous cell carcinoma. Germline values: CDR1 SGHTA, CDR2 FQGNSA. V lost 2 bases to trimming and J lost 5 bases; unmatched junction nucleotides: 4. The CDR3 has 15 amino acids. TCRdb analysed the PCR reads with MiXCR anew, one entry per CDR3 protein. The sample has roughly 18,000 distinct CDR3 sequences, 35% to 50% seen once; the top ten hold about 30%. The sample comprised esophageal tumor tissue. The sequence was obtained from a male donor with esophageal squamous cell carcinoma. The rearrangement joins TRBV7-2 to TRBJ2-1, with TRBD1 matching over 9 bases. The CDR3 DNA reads TGTGCCAGCAGCTTATACCGGGACAGGGACAATGAGCAGTTCTTC. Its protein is CASSLYRDRDNEQFF.